What follows describes a single T cell receptor (beta chain). This record comes from a study of shared clonotypes between healthy human individuals. This CDR3 is 16 amino acids long. Germline V gene data show CDR1 as LNHDA and CDR2 as SQIVND (reference sequence). The V gene end was trimmed by 5 bases and the J gene end by 7 bases; junction bases not matched to a gene: 16. Several immunoSEQ 96-well plates shared each subset's DNA, each plate a replicate. Sequencing on ten immunoSEQ deep assay plates was performed for unsorted PBMC DNA. The repertoire was sequenced with immunoSEQ multiplex PCR; TCRdb's copy has only in-frame clones and lacks some. The sample includes about 460,000 clones, 77% of them seen just once.

The V gene is TRBV19, the J gene TRBJ1-2, with 7 bases fitting TRBD1. The sequence derives from a woman aged 35 to 49 in good health. Some clones in this sample may be carry-over from other donors' samples. Specimen: PBMCs. CDR3 amino acids: CASSPPGRGHVSGYTF. The CDR3 DNA follows: TGTGCCAGTAGTCCCCCGGGGAGGGGGCATGTTTCTGGCTACACCTTC.